This TCR beta chain is drawn from a study of blood T cell repertoires in COVID-19. The CDR3 length is 19 residues. Germline CDR1 MNHEY, CDR2 SVGEGT. Germline trimming cut 0 bases from V and 3 bases from J; bases unmatched to any gene: 15. Assay used: immunoSEQ multiplex PCR; TCRdb lists only in-frame clones, some missing. Here the sample spans about 250,000 clones, around four fifths being singletons. The receptor was derived from a man aged 40-49 years with active or convalescent COVID-19. The source material was peripheral blood. The chain employs TRBV6-2 or TRBV6-3 and TRBJ2-7, with 9 nucleotides matching TRBD2. The CDR3 DNA reads TGTGCCAGCAGTTACTCTGCCCAAACGAAGACTAGCGGAAACTACGAGCAGTACTTC. It encodes CASSYSAQTKTSGNYEQYF.